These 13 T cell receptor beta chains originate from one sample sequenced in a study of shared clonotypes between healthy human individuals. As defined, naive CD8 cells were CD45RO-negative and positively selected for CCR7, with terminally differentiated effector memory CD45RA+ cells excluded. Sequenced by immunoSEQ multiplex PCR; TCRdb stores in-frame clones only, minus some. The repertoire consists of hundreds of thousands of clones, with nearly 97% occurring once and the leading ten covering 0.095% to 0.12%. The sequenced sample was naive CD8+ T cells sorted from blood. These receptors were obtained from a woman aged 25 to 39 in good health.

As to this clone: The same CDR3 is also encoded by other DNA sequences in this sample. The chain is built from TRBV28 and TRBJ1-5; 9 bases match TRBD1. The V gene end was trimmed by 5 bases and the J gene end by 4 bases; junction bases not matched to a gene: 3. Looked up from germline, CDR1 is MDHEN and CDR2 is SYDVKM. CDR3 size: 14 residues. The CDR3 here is CASSPGQGNQPQHF. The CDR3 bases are TGTGCCAGCAGTCCGGGACAGGGAAATCAGCCCCAGCATTTT.

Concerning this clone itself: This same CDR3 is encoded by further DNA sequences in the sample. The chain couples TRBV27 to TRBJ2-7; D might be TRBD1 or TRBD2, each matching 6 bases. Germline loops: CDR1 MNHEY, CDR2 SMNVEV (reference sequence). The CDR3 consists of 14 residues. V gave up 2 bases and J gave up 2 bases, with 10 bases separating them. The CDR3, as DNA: TGTGCCAGCAGTTTAGGGGGGCCTACCTACGAGCAGTACTTC. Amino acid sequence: CASSLGGPTYEQYF.

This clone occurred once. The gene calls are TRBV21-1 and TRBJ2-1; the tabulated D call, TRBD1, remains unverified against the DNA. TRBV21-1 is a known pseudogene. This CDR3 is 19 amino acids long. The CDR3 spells CASSNFRDRGGTVDNEQFF. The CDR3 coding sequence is TGTGCCAGCAGCAATTTCCGGGACAGGGGTGGTACGGTGGACAATGAGCAGTTCTTC.

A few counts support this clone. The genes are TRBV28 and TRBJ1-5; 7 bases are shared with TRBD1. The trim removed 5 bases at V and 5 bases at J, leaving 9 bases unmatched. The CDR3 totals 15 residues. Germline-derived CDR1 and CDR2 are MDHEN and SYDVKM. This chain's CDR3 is CASSPIGTADQPQHF. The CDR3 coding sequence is TGTGCCAGCAGTCCGATCGGGACAGCGGATCAGCCCCAGCATTTT.

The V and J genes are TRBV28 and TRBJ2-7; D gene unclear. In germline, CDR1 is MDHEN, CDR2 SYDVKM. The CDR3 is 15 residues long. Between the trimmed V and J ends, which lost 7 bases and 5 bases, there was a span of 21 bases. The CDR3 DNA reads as TGTGCCAGCAAATTTGTCGCCGATCCTCCCCACGAGCAGTACTTC. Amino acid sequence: CASKFVADPPHEQYF. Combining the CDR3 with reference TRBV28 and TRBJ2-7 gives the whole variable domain DVKVTQSSRYLVKRTGEKVFLECVQDMDHENMFWYRQDPGLGLRLIYFSYDVKMKEKGDIPEGYSVSREKKERFSLILESASTNQTSMYLCASKFVADPPHEQYFGPGTRLTVT.

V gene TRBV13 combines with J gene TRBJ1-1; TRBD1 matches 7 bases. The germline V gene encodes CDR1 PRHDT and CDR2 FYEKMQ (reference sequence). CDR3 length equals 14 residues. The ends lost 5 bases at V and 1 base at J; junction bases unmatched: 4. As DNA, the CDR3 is TGTGCCAGCAGCGAGGGACAGCGGAACACTGAAGCTTTCTTT. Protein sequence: CASSEGQRNTEAFF.

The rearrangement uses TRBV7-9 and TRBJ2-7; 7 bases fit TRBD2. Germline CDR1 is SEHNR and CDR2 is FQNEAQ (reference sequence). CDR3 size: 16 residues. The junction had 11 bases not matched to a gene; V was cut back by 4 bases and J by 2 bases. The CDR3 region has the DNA TGTGCCAGCAGCTCACCACCGGGACTATTAACCTACGAGCAGTACTTC. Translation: CASSSPPGLLTYEQYF.

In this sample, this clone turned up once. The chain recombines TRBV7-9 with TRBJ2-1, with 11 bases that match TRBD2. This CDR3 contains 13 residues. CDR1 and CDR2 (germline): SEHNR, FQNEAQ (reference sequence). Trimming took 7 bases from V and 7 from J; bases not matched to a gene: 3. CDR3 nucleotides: TGTGCCAGCACCCGACTAGCGGGGAATGAGCAGTTCTTC. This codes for CASTRLAGNEQFF.

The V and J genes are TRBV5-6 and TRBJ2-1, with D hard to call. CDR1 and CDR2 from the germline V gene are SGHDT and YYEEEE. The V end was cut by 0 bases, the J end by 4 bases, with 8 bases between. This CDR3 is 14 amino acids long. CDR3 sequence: CASSLEGRYNEQFF. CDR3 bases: TGTGCCAGCAGCTTGGAGGGCAGATACAATGAGCAGTTCTTC. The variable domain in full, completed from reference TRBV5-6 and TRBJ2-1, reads DAGVTQSPTHLIKTRGQQVTLRCSPKSGHDTVSWYQQALGQGPQFIFQYYEEEERQRGNFPDRFSGHQFPNYSSELNVNALLLGDSALYLCASSLEGRYNEQFFGPGTRLTVL.

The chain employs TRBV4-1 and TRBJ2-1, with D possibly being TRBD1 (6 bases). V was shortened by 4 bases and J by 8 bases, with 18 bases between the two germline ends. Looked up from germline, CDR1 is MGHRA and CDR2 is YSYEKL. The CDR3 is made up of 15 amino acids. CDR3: CASSRSDRSLDEQFF. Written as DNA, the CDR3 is TGCGCCAGCAGCCGGTCCGACAGGTCGTTGGATGAGCAGTTCTTC.

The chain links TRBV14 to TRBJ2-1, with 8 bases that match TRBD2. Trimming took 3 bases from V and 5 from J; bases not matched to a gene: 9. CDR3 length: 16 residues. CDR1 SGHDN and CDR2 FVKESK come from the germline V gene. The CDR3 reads CASSQNLAGGDNEQFF. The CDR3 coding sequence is TGTGCCAGCAGCCAGAATCTAGCGGGCGGCGACAATGAGCAGTTCTTC.

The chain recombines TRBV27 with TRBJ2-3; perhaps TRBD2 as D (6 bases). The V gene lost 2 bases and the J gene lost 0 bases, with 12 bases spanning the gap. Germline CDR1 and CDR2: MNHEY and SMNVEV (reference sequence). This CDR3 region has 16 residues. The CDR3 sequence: CASSLLALRSTDTQYF. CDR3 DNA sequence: TGTGCCAGCAGTTTACTAGCGCTCCGAAGCACAGATACGCAGTATTTT.

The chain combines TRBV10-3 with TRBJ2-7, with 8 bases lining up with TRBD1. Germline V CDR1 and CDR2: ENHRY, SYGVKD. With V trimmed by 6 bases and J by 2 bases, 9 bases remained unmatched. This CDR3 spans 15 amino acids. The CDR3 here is CAIRPTGELPYEQYF. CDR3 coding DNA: TGTGCCATCAGACCGACAGGGGAACTCCCCTACGAGCAGTACTTC.